The sequence of this T cell receptor beta chain was determined in a study of neurological immune-mediated disorders. Findings and caveats of the study: Across subjects, expanded clones had no CDR3 amino acid sequences in common, pointing to private repertoires in all groups. HTLV-1-associated myelopathy had the most TCR clonal expansion, while multiple sclerosis had the least, a level that fell below healthy controls.

The authors produced cDNA by 5'RACE using 10-nucleotide random UMIs. MiXCR was run by TCRdb on the 5' RACE reads, yielding one entry per CDR3 protein. The sample yields approximately 66,000 distinct CDR3 sequences, around 3.1% seen once. The CDR3 is 12 residues long. V shed 2 bases and J shed 14 bases, with 13 bases lying between them. The germline gives CDR1 DFQATT, CDR2 SNEGSKA (reference sequence). This clonotype was observed many times. Its antigen is not identified. The sequence was obtained from a man between 35 and 55 years old with multiple sclerosis. The chain uses TRBV20-1 and TRBJ1-6; D not certain. The sequenced sample was PBMCs. The CDR3 DNA sequence: TGCAGTGCTAGATCCGATGGACGGGCCCTCCACTTT. Protein sequence: CSARSDGRALHF.